This TCR beta chain was identified during a study of cytomegalovirus exposure and HLA in healthy donors. Study-wide findings and caveats: Fewer N-insertions than the roughly 670-donor mean were reportedly shown by an Asian-associated ancestry cluster in a later analysis.

PCR employed 60 Vbeta and 13 Jbeta primers. The assay was immunoSEQ multiplex PCR, and TCRdb's table has in-frame clones only and misses some. In the table there are under 200,000 clones, 75% to 85% of which are singletons. About this clone itself: Its specificity is not known.

The sequenced material came from PBMCs. This receptor was identified in a woman aged 25 to 39 in good health and CMV-seropositive.

CDR3 sequence: CASSSPYGTEAFF. The CDR3 region has the DNA TGTGCCAGCAGCTCCCCCTACGGCACTGAAGCTTTCTTT. V and J are TRBV7-9 and TRBJ1-1; D gene ambiguous. The CDR3 consists of 13 residues. Per the germline V gene, CDR1 is SEHNR and CDR2 is FQNEAQ (reference sequence). Trimming pared 4 bases from V and 4 bases from J, leaving 10 bases between.